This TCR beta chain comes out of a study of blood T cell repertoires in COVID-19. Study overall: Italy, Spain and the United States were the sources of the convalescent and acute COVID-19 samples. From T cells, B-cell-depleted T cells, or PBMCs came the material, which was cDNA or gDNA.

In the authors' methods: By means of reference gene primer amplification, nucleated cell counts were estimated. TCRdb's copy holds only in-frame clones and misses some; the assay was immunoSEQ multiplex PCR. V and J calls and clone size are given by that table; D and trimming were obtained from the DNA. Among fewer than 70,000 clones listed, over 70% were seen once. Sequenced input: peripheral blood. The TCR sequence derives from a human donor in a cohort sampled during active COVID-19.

This CDR3 is CASSISSGSLESEQYF. The CDR3 coding sequence is TGTGCCAGCAGCATTTCTAGCGGGAGTTTGGAGAGCGAGCAGTACTTC. The genes are TRBV3-1 (or the pseudogene TRBV3-2) and TRBJ2-7; 10 positions match TRBD2. With V trimmed by 5 bases and J by 6 bases, 13 bases remained unmatched. Germline V gene lookup returns CDR1 LGHDT and CDR2 YNNKEL (reference sequence). The CDR3 is made up of 16 amino acids.